The entry that follows covers one TCR beta chain sequence. Its cognate antigen is unknown. TCRdb recomputed calls from the reads with MiXCR, one row per CDR3 protein. Among some 300,000 distinct CDR3 sequences listed, roughly a tenth were seen once. This specimen comes from a study of T cell repertoires in cytomegalovirus infection. Findings and limits, study-wide: Cumulative frequency (of public TCR beta family members) identified carriers of CMV plus the relevant HLA.

The germline gives CDR1 PRHDT, CDR2 FYEKMQ (reference sequence). This CDR3 is built from 16 residues. V gave up 4 bases and J gave up 3 bases; unmatched junction bases: 6. The chain carries TRBV13 and TRBJ2-7; 13 nucleotides agree with TRBD2. The specimen was PBMCs. This receptor was obtained from a human donor in good health (CMV status not recorded). Some clones in this sample may be carry-over from other donors' samples. The CDR3 sequence is CASSSRLAGGFYEQYF. The DNA of the CDR3 is TGTGCCAGCAGCTCCCGACTAGCGGGGGGTTTCTACGAGCAGTACTTC.